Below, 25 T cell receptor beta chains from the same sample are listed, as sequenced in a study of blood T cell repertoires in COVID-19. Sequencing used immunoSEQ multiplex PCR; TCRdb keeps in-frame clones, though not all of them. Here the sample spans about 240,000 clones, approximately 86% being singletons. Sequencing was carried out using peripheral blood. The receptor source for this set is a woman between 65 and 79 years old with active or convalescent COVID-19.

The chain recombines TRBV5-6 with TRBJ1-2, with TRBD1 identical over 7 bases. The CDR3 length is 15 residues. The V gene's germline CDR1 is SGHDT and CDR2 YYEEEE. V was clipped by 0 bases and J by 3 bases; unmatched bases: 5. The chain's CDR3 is CASSLGQGTYYGYTF. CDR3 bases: TGTGCCAGCAGCTTGGGACAGGGAACCTACTATGGCTACACCTTC.

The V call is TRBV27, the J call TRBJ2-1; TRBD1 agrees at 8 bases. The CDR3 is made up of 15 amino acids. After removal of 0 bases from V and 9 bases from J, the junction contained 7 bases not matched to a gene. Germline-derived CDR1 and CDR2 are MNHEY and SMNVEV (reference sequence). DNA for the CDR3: TGTGCCAGCAGTTTATCCAGGGGGCGCGAAGTTGAGCAGTTCTTC. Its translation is CASSLSRGREVEQFF.

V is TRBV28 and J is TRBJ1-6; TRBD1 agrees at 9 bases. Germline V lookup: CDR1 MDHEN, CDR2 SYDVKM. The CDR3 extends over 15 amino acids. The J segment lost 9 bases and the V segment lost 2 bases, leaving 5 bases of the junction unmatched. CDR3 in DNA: TGTGCCAGCAGTTTAGCGGCGACAGGGGGTTCACCCCTCCACTTT. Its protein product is CASSLAATGGSPLHF.

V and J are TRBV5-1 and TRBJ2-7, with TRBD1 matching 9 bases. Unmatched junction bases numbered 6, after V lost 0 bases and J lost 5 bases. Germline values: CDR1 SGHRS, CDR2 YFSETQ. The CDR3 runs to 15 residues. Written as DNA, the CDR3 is TGCGCCAGCAGCTTGGAGGGGACAGGGATCAACGAGCAGTACTTC. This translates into CASSLEGTGINEQYF.

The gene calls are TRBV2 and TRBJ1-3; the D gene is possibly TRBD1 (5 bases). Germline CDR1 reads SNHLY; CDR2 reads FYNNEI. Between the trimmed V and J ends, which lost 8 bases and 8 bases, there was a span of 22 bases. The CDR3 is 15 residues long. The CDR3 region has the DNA TGTGCCAGCCGTCCGAGAGCAAGAGGAGGGGACACCATATATTTT. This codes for CASRPRARGGDTIYF. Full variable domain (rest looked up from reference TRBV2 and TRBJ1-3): EPEVTQTPSHQVTQMGQEVILRCVPISNHLYFYWYRQILGQKVEFLVSFYNNEISEKSEIFDDQFSVERPDGSNFTLKIRSTKLEDSAMYFCASRPRARGGDTIYFGEGSWLTVV.

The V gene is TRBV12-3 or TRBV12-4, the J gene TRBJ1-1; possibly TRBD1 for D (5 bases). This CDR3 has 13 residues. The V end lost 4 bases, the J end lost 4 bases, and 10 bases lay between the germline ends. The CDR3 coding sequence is TGTGCCAGCAGTTCAGGGTTTGGCACTGAAGCTTTCTTT. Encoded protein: CASSSGFGTEAFF.

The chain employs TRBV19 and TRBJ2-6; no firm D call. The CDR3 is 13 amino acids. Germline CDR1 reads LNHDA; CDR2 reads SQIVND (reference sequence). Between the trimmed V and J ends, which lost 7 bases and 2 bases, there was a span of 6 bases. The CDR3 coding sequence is TGTGCCAGTACAGTTACTGGGGCCAACGTCCTGACTTTC. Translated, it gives CASTVTGANVLTF.

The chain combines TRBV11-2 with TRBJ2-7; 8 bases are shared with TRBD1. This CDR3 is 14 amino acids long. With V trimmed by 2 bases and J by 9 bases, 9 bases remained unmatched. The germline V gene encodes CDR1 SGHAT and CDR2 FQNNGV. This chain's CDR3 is CASSLRQGARGQYF. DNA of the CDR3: TGTGCCAGCAGCTTAAGGCAGGGGGCGAGAGGGCAGTACTTC.

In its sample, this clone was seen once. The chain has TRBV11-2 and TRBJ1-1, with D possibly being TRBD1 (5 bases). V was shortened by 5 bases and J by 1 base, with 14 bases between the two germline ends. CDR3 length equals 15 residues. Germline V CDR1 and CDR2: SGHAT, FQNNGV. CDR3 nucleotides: TGTGCCAGCAGCCCCGGGCAGGGCTCGAACACTGAAGCTTTCTTT. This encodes CASSPGQGSNTEAFF.

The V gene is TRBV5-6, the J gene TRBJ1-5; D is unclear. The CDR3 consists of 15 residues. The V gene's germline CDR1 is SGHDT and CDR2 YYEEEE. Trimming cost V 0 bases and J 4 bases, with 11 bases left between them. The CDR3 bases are TGTGCCAGCAGCTTGGGACCCGTGAGGAATCAGCCCCAGCATTTT. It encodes CASSLGPVRNQPQHF.

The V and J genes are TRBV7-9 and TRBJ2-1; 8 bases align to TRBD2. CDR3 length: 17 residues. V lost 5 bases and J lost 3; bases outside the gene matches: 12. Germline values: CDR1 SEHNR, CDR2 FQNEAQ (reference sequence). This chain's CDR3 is CASSRTSGRLNYNEQFF. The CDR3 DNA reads TGTGCCAGCAGCCGAACTAGCGGACGACTGAACTACAATGAGCAGTTCTTC.

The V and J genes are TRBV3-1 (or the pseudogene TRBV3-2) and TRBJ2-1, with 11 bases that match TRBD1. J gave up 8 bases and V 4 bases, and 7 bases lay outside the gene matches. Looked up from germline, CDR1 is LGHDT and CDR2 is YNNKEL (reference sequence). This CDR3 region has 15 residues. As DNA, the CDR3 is TGTGCCAGCAGCCTAGCCGGGACAGGGGGGGATGAGCAGTTCTTC. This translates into CASSLAGTGGDEQFF.

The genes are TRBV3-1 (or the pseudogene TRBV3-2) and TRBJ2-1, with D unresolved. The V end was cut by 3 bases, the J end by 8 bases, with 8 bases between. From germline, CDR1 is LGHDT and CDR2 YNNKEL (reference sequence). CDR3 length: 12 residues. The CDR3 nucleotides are TGTGCCAGCAGCCATGCCCTACATGAGCAGTTCTTC. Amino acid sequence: CASSHALHEQFF.

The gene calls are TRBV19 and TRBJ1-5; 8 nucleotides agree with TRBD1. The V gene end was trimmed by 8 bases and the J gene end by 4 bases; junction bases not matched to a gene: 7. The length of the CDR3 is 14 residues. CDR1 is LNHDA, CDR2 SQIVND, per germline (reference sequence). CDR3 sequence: CASDLGTGNQPQHF. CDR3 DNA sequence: TGTGCCAGTGATCTAGGGACAGGAAATCAGCCCCAGCATTTT.

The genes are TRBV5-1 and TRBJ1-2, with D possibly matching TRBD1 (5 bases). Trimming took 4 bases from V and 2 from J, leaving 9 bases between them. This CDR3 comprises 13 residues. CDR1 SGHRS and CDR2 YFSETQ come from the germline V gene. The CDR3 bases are TGCGCCAGCAGCCTCGACAGAAACTATGGCTACACCTTC. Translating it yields CASSLDRNYGYTF.

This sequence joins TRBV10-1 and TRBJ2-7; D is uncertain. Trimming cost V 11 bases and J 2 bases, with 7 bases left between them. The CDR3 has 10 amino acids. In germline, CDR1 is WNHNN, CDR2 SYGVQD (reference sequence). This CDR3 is CAVQTYEQYF. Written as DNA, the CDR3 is TGCGCCGTTCAGACCTACGAGCAGTACTTC.

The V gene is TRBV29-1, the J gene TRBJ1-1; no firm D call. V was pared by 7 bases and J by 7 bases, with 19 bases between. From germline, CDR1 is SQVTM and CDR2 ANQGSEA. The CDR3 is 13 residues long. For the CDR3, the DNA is TGCAGCGGCCGTGGAGCTGCCGTGGGTGAAGCTTTCTTT. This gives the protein CSGRGAAVGEAFF.

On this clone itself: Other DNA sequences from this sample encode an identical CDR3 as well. CDR3: CASSIQGNYGYTF. The DNA of the CDR3 is TGTGCCAGTAGTATCCAGGGGAACTATGGCTACACCTTC. The chain employs TRBV19 and TRBJ1-2; the D gene is possibly TRBD1 (6 bases). The V gene lost 3 bases and the J gene lost 2 bases, with 7 bases spanning the gap. CDR1 and CDR2 from the germline V gene are LNHDA and SQIVND (reference sequence). CDR3 size: 13 residues.

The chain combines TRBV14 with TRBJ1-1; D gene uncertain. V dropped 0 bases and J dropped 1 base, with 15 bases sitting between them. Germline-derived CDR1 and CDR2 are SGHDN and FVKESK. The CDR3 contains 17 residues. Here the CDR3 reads CASSQDRWELGNTEAFF. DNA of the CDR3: TGTGCCAGCAGCCAAGATCGGTGGGAGTTGGGGAACACTGAAGCTTTCTTT.

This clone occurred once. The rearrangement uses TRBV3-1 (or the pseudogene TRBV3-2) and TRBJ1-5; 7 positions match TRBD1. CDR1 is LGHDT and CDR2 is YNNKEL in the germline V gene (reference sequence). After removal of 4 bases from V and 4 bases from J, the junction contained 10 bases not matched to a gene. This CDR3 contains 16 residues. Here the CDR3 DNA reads TGTGCCAGCAGCCTTGCCCAACAGGGGCCTAATCAGCCCCAGCATTTT. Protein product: CASSLAQQGPNQPQHF.

The CDR3 sequence: CASSDRAYEQYF. The CDR3 DNA is TGTGCCAGTTCGGACAGAGCCTACGAGCAGTACTTC. This chain links TRBV19 with TRBJ2-7, with D maybe TRBD1 (6 bases). V was cut by 8 bases and J by 2 bases, with 10 bases left in between. Germline V gives CDR1 LNHDA, CDR2 SQIVND (reference sequence). The CDR3 has 12 amino acids.

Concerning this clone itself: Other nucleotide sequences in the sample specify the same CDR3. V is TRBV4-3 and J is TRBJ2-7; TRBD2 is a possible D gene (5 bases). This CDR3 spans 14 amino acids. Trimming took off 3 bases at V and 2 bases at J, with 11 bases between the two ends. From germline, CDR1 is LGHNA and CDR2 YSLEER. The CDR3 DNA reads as TGCGCCAGCAGCCAGGACTTGGGGACCTACGAGCAGTACTTC. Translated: CASSQDLGTYEQYF.

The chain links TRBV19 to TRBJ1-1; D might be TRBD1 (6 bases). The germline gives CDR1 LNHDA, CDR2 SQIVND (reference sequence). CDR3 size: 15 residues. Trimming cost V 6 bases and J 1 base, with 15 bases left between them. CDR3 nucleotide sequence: TGTGCCAGTAGGGACAGTGCCTACAGGAACACTGAAGCTTTCTTT. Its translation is CASRDSAYRNTEAFF.

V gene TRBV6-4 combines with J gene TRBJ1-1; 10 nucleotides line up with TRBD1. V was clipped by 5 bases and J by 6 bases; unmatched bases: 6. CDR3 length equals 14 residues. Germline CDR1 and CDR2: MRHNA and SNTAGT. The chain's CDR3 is CASSTGTGESEAFF. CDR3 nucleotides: TGTGCCAGCAGTACGGGGACAGGGGAGTCTGAAGCTTTCTTT.

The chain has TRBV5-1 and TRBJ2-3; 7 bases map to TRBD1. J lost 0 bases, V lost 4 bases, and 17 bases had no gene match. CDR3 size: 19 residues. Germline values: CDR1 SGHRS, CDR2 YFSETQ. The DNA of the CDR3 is TGCGCCAGCAGCCCGGTAGGCAGGGGGTTTTCCTCTAGCACAGATACGCAGTATTTT. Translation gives CASSPVGRGFSSSTDTQYF.